This T cell receptor (beta chain) emerged from a study of molecular identifiers for immune sequencing clone quantification (dated by TCRdb to the late 2010s). Some background on the complete study: For a replicate experiment, the RNA from either 20,000 or 100,000 naive CD8 T cells was divided into five aliquots, and four of those aliquots went on to sequencing. CD8 T cells were used in a methods study to benchmark molecular-identifier clustering-based TCR repertoire sequencing (MIDCIRS) and TCR RNA copy counting.

According to the germline V gene (reference sequence), CDR1 reads LGHDT and CDR2 reads YNNKEL. Its CDR3 holds 13 amino acids, cysteine through phenylalanine. CDR3 DNA only is kept here, 39 bases in frame from base 1. Trimming removed 0 bases from V and 3 bases from J, leaving 5 bases between the germline ends. This clonotype was recorded many times. The specificity of this receptor is unknown. Nothing much larger sits one base from this clone, and base qualities are not available. Libraries of naive CD8 T cells were built from anywhere between about 20,000 and 1,000,000 sorted cells, with 10%, 30% or 50% of the purified RNA used. On a BD FACSAria II, naive CD8 T cells were FACS-sorted as CD8+CD4-CCR7+CD45RA+ and collected into RLT Plus buffer. Detection sensitivity was tested by spiking Jurkat RNA equal to roughly 9 TCR copies' worth into samples containing roughly 19,000-1,100,000 naive CD8 T cells. CD8 T cells were enriched with RosetteSep CD8+ T Cell Enrichment Cocktail and Ficoll-Paque, followed by ACK red cell lysis.

The method behind the library was PCR. Reads for this sample came from an Illumina HiSeq 4000. Bulk TCR libraries were generated as previously described, with the TCR primers listed in Table S5 used. Total RNA was purified with the Qiagen AllPrep DNA/RNA kit. Before any analysis, reads coming from multiple sequencing runs of the same library were combined into one pool. From the authors' description of their analysis: Reads were retained only if the reads had an exact TCR constant sequence, and the retained reads were trimmed to 150 nt and grouped according to their 12-nt molecular barcodes. Reads in each barcode group were sub-clustered using a 15% Levenshtein threshold, and a quality-weighted consensus sequence was built for each RNA molecule. Non-functional sequences were filtered out, along with any lower-count sequence sitting one edit away from another sequence. Based on fitting two negative binomial distributions, any barcode sub-cluster with under 20% of the maximum read count was discarded. In-frame beta chains were kept once TCRdb had trimmed the public reads at Q25 with fastp and called clones with MiXCR. Each CDR3 protein appears once, grouped with its most common genes and DNA. Clone size and V and J calls follow TCRdb, not the original study. Within this sample are 400,000 to 600,000 distinct CDR3 sequences, with about a fifth of them counted one time only. Clones ranked in the top ten supply more than 0.8% of the sample.

Results the study describes overall, beyond this receptor: Identical TCR molecules sharing a barcode could cause highly expanded clone sizes to be underestimated. Clones above 20 RNA copies held over 97% of molecules in CMV-specific effector cells but under 1% in naive cells. A single cell's worth of spiked-in Jurkat TCR RNA was reported detectable even among some 920,000 naive CD8 T cells. Modeling gave about 3.2 recovered TCR RNA copies per cell versus approximately 11 by digital PCR, implying approximately 32% capture efficiency. Spiked-in Jurkat TCR RNA (approximately 10 copies' worth), which is not part of the donor repertoire, was contained in the naive libraries. When barcode sub-clustering was left out, chimeric consensus sequences inflated TCR diversity, with chimeras reaching as high as 47%.

The chain couples TRBV3-1 to TRBJ1-1; no D gene call is confident. Source material: naive CD8+ T cells from blood, with Jurkat cell RNA spiked in. The intended sense of this specimen's cell subset or site label: FACS-sorted CD8+CD4-CCR7+CD45RA+ naive T cells. This clonotype originated in a human donor in good health. Some libraries in this study had Jurkat cell RNA spiked in. The nucleotide sequence reads as follows: TGTGCCAGCAGCCAAGACCTGGACACTGAAGCTTTCTTT. This gives the protein CASSQDLDTEAFF.